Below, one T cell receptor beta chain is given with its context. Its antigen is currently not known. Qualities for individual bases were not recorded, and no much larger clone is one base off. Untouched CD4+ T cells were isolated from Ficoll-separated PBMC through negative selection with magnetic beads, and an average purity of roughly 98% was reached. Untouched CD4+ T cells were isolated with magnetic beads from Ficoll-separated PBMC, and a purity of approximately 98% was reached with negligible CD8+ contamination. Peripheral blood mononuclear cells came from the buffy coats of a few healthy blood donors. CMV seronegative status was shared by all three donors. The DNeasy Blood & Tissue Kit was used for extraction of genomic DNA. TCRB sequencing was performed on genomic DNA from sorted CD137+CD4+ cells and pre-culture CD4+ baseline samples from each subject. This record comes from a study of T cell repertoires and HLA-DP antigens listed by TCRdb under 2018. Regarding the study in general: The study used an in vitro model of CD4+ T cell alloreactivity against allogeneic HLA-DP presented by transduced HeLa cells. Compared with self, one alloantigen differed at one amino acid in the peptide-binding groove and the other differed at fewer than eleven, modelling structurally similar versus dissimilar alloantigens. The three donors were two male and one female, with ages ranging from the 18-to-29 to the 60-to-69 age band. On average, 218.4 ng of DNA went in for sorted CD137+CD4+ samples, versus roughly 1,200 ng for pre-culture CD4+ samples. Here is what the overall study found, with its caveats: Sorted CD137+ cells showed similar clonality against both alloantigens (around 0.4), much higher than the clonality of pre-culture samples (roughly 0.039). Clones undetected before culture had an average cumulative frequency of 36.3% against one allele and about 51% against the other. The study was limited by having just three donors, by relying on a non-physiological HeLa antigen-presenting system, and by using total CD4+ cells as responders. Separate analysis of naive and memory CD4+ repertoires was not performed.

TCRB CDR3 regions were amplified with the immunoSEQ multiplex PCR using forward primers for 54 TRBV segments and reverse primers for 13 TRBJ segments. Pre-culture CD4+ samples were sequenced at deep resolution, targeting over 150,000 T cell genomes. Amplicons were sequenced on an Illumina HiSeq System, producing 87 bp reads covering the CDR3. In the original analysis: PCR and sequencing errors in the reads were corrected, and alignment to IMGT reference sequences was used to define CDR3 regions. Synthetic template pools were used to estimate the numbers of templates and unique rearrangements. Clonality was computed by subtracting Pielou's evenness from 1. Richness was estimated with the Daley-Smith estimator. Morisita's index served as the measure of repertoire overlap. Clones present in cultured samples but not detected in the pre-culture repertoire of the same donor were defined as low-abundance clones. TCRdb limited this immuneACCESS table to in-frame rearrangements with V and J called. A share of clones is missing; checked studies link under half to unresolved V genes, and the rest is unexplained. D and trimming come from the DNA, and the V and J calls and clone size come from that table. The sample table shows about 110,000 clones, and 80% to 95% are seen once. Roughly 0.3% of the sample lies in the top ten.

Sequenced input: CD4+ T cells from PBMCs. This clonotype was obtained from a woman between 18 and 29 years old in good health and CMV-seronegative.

Here is the DNA: TGTGCCAGCAGCTTACTCCGCGACGGGACGAACAGCCAGCCCCAGCATTTT. Its amino acids are CASSLLRDGTNSQPQHF. The chain is assembled from TRBV5-5 and TRBJ1-5; possibly the D gene is TRBD1, per 5 matching bases. The CDR3 sequence holds 17 residues, the cysteine and phenylalanine included. Only the CDR3 DNA stays, 51 bases, in frame from base 1. Via the germline V gene (reference sequence), CDR1 is SGHKS and CDR2 YYEKEE. The trim is 2 bases for V and 7 bases for J, with a gap of 22 bases between the germline ends.